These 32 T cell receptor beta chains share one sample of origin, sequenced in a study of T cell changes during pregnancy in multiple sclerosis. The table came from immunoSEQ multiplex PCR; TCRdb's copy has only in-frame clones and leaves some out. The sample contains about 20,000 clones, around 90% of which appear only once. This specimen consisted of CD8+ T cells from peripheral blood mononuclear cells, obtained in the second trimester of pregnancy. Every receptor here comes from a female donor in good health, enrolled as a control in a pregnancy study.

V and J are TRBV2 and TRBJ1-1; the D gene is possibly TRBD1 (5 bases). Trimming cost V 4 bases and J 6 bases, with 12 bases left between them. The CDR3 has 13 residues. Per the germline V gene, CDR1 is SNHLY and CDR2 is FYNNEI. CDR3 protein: CASSGMDTSEAFF. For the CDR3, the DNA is TGTGCCAGCAGTGGGATGGACACATCTGAAGCTTTCTTT. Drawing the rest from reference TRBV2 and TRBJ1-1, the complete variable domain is EPEVTQTPSHQVTQMGQEVILRCVPISNHLYFYWYRQILGQKVEFLVSFYNNEISEKSEIFDDQFSVERPDGSNFTLKIRSTKLEDSAMYFCASSGMDTSEAFFGQGTRLTVV.

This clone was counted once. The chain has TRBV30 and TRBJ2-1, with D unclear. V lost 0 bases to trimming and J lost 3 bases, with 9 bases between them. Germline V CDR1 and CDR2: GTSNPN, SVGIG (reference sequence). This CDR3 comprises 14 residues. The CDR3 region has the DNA TGTGCCTGGAGTGTAGAATCGGGCTACAATGAGCAGTTCTTC. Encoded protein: CAWSVESGYNEQFF.

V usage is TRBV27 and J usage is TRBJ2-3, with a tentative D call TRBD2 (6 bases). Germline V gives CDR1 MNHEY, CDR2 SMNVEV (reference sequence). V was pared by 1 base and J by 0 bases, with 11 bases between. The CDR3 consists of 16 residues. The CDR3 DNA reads TGTGCCAGCAGTTTATTAGCGGACCCTAGCACAGATACGCAGTATTTT. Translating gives CASSLLADPSTDTQYF.

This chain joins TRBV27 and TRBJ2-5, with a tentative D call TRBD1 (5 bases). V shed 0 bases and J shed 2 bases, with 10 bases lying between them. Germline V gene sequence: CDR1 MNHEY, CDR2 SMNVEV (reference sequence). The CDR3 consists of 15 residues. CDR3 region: CASSLSGREQETQYF. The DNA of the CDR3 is TGTGCCAGCAGTTTATCTGGCAGGGAACAAGAGACCCAGTACTTC.

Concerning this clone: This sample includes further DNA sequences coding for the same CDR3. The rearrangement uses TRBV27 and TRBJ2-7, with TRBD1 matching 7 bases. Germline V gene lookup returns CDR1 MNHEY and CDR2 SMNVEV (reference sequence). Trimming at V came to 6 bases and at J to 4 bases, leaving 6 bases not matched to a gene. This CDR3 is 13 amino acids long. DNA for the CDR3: TGTGCCAGCAGCCCGGGACAGTCTTACGAGCAGTACTTC. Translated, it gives CASSPGQSYEQYF.

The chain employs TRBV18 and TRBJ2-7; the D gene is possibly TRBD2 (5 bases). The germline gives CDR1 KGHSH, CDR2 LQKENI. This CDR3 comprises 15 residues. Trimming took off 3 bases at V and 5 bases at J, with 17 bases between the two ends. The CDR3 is CASSPEGLARDEQYF. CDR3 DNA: TGTGCCAGCTCACCGGAAGGCCTCGCGAGGGACGAGCAGTACTTC.

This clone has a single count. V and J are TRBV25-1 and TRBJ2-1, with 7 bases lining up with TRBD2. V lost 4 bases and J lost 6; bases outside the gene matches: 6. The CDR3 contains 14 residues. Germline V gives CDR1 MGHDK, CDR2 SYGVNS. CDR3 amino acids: CASSGLADLNEQFF. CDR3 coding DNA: TGTGCCAGCAGTGGGCTAGCGGACCTCAATGAGCAGTTCTTC.

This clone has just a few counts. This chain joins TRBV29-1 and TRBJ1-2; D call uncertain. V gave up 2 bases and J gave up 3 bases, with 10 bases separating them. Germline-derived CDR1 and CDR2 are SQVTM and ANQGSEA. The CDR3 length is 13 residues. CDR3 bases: TGCAGCGTTGAATCAGGCCGCGACTATGGCTACACCTTC. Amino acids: CSVESGRDYGYTF.

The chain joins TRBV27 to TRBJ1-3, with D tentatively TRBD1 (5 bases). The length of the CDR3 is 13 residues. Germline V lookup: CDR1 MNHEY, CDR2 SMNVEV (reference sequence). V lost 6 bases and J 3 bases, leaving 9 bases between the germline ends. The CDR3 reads CASSGGNGNTIYF. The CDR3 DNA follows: TGTGCCAGCAGCGGGGGGAATGGAAACACCATATATTTT.

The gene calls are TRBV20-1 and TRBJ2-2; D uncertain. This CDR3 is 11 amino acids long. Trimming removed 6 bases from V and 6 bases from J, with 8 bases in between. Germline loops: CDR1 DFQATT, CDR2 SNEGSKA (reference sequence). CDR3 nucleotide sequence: TGCAGTGCCGCAGCGTCCGGGGAGCTGTTTTTT. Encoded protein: CSAAASGELFF.

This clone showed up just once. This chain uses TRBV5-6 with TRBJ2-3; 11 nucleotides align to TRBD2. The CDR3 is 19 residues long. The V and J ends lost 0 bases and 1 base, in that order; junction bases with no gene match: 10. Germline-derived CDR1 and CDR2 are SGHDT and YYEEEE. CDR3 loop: CASSLGVSWGLAGTDTQYF. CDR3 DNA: TGTGCCAGCAGCTTGGGGGTATCTTGGGGACTAGCGGGCACAGATACGCAGTATTTT.

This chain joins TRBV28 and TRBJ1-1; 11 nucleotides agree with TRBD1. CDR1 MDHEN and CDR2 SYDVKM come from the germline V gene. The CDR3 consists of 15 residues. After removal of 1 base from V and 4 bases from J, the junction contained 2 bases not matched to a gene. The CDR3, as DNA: TGTGCCAGCAGTTTATCGGGGACAGGGGGCACTGAAGCTTTCTTT. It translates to CASSLSGTGGTEAFF.

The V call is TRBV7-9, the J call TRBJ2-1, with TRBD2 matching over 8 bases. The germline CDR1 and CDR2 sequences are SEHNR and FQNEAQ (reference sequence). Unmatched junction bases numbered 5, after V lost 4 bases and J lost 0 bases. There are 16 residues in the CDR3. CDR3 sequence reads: CASSSAGTSSYNEQFF. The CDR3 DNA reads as TGTGCCAGCAGCTCGGCCGGGACTAGCTCCTACAATGAGCAGTTCTTC.

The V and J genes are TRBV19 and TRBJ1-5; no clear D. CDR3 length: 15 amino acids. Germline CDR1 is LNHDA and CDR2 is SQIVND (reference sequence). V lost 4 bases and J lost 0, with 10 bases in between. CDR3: CASSTPGDSNQPQHF. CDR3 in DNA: TGTGCCAGTAGTACCCCAGGCGATAGCAATCAGCCCCAGCATTTT.

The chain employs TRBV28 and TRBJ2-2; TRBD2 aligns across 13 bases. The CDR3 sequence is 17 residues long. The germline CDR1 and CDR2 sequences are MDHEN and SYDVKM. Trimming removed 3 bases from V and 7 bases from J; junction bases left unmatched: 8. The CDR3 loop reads CASSLELAGGPGGELFF. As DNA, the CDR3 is TGTGCCAGCAGTTTGGAACTAGCGGGAGGGCCCGGCGGGGAGCTGTTTTTT.

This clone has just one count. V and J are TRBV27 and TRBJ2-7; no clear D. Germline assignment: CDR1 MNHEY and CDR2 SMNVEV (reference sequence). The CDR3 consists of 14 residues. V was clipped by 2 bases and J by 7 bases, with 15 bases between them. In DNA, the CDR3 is TGTGCCAGCAGTTTAAATCTTAACCCGAGGGAGCAGTACTTC. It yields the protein CASSLNLNPREQYF.

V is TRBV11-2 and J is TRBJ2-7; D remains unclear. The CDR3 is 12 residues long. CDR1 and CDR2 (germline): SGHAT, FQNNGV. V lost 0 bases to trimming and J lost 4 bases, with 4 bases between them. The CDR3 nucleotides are TGTGCCAGCAGCTTAGAAGCTTACGAGCAGTACTTC. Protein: CASSLEAYEQYF.

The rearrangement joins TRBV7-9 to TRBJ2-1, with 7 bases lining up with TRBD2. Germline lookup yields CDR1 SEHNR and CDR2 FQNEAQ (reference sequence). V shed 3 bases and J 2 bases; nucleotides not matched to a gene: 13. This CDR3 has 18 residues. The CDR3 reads CASSFDPGRRGTYNEQFF. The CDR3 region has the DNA TGTGCCAGCAGCTTCGACCCCGGGAGGCGGGGGACCTACAATGAGCAGTTCTTC.

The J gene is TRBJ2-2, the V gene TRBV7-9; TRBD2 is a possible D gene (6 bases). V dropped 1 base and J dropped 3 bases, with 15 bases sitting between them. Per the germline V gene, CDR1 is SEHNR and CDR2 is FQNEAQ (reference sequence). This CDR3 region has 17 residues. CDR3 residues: CASSLVTFGGDTGELFF. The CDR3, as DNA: TGTGCCAGCAGCTTAGTGACTTTCGGCGGGGACACCGGGGAGCTGTTTTTT.

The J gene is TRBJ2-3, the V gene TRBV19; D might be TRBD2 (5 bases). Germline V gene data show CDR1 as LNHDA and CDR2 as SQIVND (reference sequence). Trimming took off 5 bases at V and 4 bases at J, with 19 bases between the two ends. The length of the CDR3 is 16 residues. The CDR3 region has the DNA TGTGCCAGTAGTTCCCCGGACTCCGAGGGTTCAGATACGCAGTATTTT. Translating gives CASSSPDSEGSDTQYF.

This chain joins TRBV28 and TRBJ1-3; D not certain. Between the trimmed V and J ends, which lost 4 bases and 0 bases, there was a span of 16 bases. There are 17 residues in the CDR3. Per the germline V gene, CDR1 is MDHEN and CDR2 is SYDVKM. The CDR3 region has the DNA TGTGCCAGCAGTTCCGTCAACTTGGGAGGCTCTGGAAACACCATATATTTT. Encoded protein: CASSSVNLGGSGNTIYF.

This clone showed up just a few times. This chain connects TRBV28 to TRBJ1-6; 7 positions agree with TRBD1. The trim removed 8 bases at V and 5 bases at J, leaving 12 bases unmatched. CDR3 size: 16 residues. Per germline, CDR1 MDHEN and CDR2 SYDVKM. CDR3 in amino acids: CASHEAATGDNSPLHF. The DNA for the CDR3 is TGTGCCAGCCACGAGGCCGCAACAGGGGATAATTCACCCCTCCACTTT.

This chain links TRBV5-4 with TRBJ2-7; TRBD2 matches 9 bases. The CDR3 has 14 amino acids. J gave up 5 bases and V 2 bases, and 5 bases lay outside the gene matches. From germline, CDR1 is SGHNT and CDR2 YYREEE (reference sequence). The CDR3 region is CASSFSGSANEQYF. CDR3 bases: TGTGCCAGCAGCTTTAGCGGGAGCGCAAACGAGCAGTACTTC. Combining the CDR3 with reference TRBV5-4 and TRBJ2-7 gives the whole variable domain ETGVTQSPTHLIKTRGQQVTLRCSSQSGHNTVSWYQQALGQGPQFIFQYYREEENGRGNFPPRFSGLQFPNYSSELNVNALELDDSALYLCASSFSGSANEQYFGPGTRLTVT.

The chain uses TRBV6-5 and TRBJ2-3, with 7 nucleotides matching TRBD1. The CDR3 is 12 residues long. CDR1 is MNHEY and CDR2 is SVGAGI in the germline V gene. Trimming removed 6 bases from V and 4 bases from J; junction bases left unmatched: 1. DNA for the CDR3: TGTGCCAGCAGGGGACAGCCAGATACGCAGTATTTT. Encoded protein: CASRGQPDTQYF.

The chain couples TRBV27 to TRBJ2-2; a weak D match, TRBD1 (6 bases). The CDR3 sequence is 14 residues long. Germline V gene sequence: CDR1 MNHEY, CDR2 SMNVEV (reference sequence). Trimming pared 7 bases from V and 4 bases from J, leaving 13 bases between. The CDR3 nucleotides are TGTGCCAGCACAGGACAGTTGACCACCGGGGAGCTGTTTTTT. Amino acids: CASTGQLTTGELFF.

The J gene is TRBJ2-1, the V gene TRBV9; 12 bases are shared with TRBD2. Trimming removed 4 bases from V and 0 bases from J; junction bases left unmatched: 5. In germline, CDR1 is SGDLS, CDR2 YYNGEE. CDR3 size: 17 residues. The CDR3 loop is CASSPGLAGPSYNEQFF. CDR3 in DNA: TGTGCCAGCAGCCCCGGACTAGCGGGACCCTCCTACAATGAGCAGTTCTTC.

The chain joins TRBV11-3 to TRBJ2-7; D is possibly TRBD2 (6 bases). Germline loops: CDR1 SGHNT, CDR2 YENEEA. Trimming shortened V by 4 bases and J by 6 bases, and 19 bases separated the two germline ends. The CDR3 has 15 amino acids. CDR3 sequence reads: CASSWGGEGAVEQYF. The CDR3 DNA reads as TGTGCCAGCAGCTGGGGAGGCGAAGGGGCGGTCGAGCAGTACTTC.

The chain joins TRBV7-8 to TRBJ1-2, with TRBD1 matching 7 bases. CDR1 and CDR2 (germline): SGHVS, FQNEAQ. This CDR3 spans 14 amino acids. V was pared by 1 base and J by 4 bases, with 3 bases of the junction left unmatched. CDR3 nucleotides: TGTGCCAGCAGCTTAGACAGGGGAGGCTATGGCTACACCTTC. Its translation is CASSLDRGGYGYTF.

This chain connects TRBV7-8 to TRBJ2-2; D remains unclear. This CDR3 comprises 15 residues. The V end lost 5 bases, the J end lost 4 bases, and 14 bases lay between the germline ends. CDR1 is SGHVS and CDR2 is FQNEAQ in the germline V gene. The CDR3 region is CASSHPPGGTGELFF. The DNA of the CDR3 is TGTGCCAGCAGCCACCCACCCGGCGGCACCGGGGAGCTGTTTTTT.

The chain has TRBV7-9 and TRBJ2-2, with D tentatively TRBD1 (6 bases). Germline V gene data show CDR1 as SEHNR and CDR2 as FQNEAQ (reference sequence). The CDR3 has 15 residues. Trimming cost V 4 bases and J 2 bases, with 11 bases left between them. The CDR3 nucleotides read TGTGCCAGCAGCTCCCGACAGGCCAACACCGGGGAGCTGTTTTTT. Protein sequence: CASSSRQANTGELFF.

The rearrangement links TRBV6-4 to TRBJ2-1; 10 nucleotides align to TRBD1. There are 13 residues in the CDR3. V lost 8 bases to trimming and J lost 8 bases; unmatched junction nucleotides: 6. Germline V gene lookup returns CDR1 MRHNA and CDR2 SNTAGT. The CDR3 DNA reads TGTGCCAGCTTGACAGGGGGCTGGGATGAGCAGTTCTTC. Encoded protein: CASLTGGWDEQFF.

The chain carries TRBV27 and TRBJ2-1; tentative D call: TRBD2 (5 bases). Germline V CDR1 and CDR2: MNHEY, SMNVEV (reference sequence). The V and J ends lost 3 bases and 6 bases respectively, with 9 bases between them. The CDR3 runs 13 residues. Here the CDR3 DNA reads TGTGCCAGCAGTTTGGGCGGACTCAATGAGCAGTTCTTC. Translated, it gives CASSLGGLNEQFF.